Listed here are 16 T cell receptor beta chains from one sample, sequenced in a study of CD8+CD57+ T cells in acquired aplastic anemia. TCR beta VDJ and CDR3 profiling used genomic DNA as template. TCRdb redid the calling of the reads with MiXCR, one entry per CDR3 protein. Of 400,000 to 600,000 distinct CDR3 sequences listed, around 30% were seen once; the top ten hold less than 0.85%. In patients chosen for sequencing, flow cytometry had shown CD8+CD57+ cell expansion. The sequenced material came from sorted CD4+, CD8+, or CD8+CD57+ T cells (not recorded which) from PBMCs. These receptors were collected from a human donor with aplastic anemia.

The chain recombines TRBV27 with TRBJ2-1; D is uncertain. Trimming took off 2 bases at V and 0 bases at J, with 5 bases between the two ends. The germline V gene encodes CDR1 MNHEY and CDR2 SMNVEV (reference sequence). CDR3 length equals 14 residues. Here the CDR3 reads CASSLISSYNEQFF. The DNA for the CDR3 is TGTGCCAGCAGTTTAATAAGCTCCTACAATGAGCAGTTCTTC.

The chain uses TRBV12-3 or TRBV12-4 and TRBJ1-3; tentatively, D is TRBD1 (5 bases). The CDR3 is 14 amino acids. Between the trimmed V and J ends, which lost 1 base and 5 bases, there was a span of 9 bases. CDR3 DNA: TGTGCCAGCAGTTTAGGGGACGTTAGAAACACCATATATTTT. This encodes CASSLGDVRNTIYF.

The chain uses TRBV4-1 and TRBJ1-1; tentative D call: TRBD1 (6 bases). The CDR3 sequence is 14 residues long. The V end was cut by 4 bases, the J end by 4 bases, with 13 bases between. Germline CDR1 reads MGHRA; CDR2 reads YSYEKL. Here the CDR3 DNA reads TGCGCCAGCAGCCCCAGGGGACTTCCCACTGAAGCTTTCTTT. Translation: CASSPRGLPTEAFF.

This clonotype was counted ten times or more. The chain couples TRBV2 to TRBJ1-2; D is undetermined. V shed 5 bases and J shed 4 bases, with 14 bases lying between them. The CDR3 contains 14 residues. Per the germline V gene, CDR1 is SNHLY and CDR2 is FYNNEI. DNA of the CDR3: TGTGCCAGCAGTCCGCGAATAGGGATCTATGGCTACACCTTC. Amino acid sequence: CASSPRIGIYGYTF.

In this sample, this clonotype turned up many times. The rearrangement uses TRBV19 and TRBJ2-1; the D is unclear. V was cut by 5 bases and J by 5 bases, with 7 bases left in between. CDR1 LNHDA and CDR2 SQIVND come from the germline V gene (reference sequence). This CDR3 has 12 amino acids. CDR3 protein: CASSPANNEQFF. CDR3 bases: TGTGCCAGTAGTCCTGCAAACAATGAGCAGTTCTTC.

J is TRBJ1-1 and V is TRBV20-1; D unclear. Deletions cut 1 base from V and 0 bases from J, with 9 bases between. The CDR3 runs 14 residues. Germline assignment: CDR1 DFQATT and CDR2 SNEGSKA (reference sequence). The CDR3, as DNA: TGCAGTGCTAGAGCAGGAAGTATGAACACTGAAGCTTTCTTT. This sequence encodes CSARAGSMNTEAFF.

The sample holds many counts of this clonotype. The CDR3 region is CSARGGWRTEQYF. CDR3 coding DNA: TGCAGTGCTAGAGGTGGGTGGCGGACCGAGCAGTACTTC. The chain is built from TRBV20-1 and TRBJ2-7; D call uncertain. The CDR3 is made up of 13 amino acids. CDR1 and CDR2 from the germline V gene are DFQATT and SNEGSKA (reference sequence). Deletions cut 1 base from V and 6 bases from J, with 13 bases between.

This clonotype was detected ten times or more. The chain carries TRBV12-3 or TRBV12-4 and TRBJ1-1; the D is unclear. The CDR3 length is 13 residues. The V end lost 6 bases, the J end lost 1 base, and 9 bases lay between the germline ends. The CDR3 reads CASSLYRNTEAFF. CDR3 in DNA: TGTGCCAGCAGCTTATACAGGAACACTGAAGCTTTCTTT.

The chain has TRBV20-1 and TRBJ1-4, with 8 nucleotides matching TRBD1. Germline CDR1 reads DFQATT; CDR2 reads SNEGSKA (reference sequence). Trimming cost V 5 bases and J 7 bases; bases outside gene matches: 6. The CDR3 runs to 13 residues. The CDR3 nucleotides read TGCAGTGCTGCAGGGGGCTTTCGTGAAAAACTGTTTTTT. The encoded protein is CSAAGGFREKLFF.

The chain couples TRBV20-1 to TRBJ2-1, with D tentatively TRBD2 (5 bases). Germline assignment: CDR1 DFQATT and CDR2 SNEGSKA (reference sequence). The CDR3 is made up of 14 amino acids. The ends were cut back, 4 bases at V and 1 base at J, with 11 bases in the middle. Written as DNA, the CDR3 is TGCAGTGCTAAGCACAGAGGGTCCTACAATGAGCAGTTCTTC. Protein product: CSAKHRGSYNEQFF.

Details on this clonotype: Because it lacks the conserved phenylalanine or tryptophan at the end, this CDR3 is likely a read error. The chain recombines TRBV7-9 with TRBJ1-1; D not certain. Germline CDR1 SEHNR, CDR2 FQNEAQ (reference sequence). V lost 5 bases and J lost 1, with 8 bases in between. There are 13 residues in the CDR3. The CDR3 nucleotides are TGTGCCAGCAGCCCCGAGGGGAACACTGAAGCTTTCTCT. This encodes CASSPEGNTEAFS.

This clonotype has at least ten counts. A junction end diverges from the germline sequence, so it may reflect a read error. V and J are TRBV29-1 and TRBJ1-1, with D unclear. This CDR3 spans 15 amino acids. CDR1 and CDR2 (germline): SQVTM, ANQGSEA. The chain's CDR3 is CSVCKEWAMNTEVFF. The DNA for the CDR3 is TGCAGCGTGTGCAAGGAGTGGGCTATGAACACTGAAGTTTTCTTT.

This chain links TRBV11-2 with TRBJ2-4, with TRBD2 matching 15 bases. V was pared by 4 bases and J by 1 base, with 11 bases of the junction left unmatched. CDR1 is SGHAT, CDR2 FQNNGV, per germline. This CDR3 is built from 20 residues. CDR3 sequence: CASSSSSGLAGGLAKNIQYF. The CDR3 DNA follows: TGTGCCAGCAGCTCCAGCTCCGGACTAGCGGGAGGGTTGGCCAAAAACATTCAGTACTTC.

This clonotype was observed many times. The chain recombines TRBV2 with TRBJ2-1, with D maybe TRBD2 (5 bases). V was cut by 6 bases and J by 6 bases, with 9 bases left in between. CDR3 length: 12 amino acids. Germline V gene lookup returns CDR1 SNHLY and CDR2 FYNNEI. Written as DNA, the CDR3 is TGTGCCAGCAGGGAGGCCGGCAATGAGCAGTTCTTC. The encoded protein is CASREAGNEQFF.

J is TRBJ2-7 and V is TRBV24-1; 13 bases agree with TRBD2. CDR3 length: 17 amino acids. Trimming at V came to 3 bases and at J to 2 bases, leaving 6 bases not matched to a gene. CDR1 and CDR2 from the germline V gene are KGHDR and SFDVKD. The CDR3 is CATSDPGTSGVPYEQYF. CDR3 DNA sequence: TGTGCCACCAGTGATCCCGGGACTAGCGGGGTACCCTACGAGCAGTACTTC.

This clonotype appeared many times. V is TRBV4-3 and J is TRBJ1-2, with a tentative D call TRBD1 (6 bases). The CDR3 contains 15 residues. The germline V and J ends were trimmed by 4 bases and 6 bases, with 18 bases remaining between them. Germline lookup yields CDR1 LGHNA and CDR2 YSLEER. The CDR3 region has the DNA TGCGCCAGCAGCCCAGGGGTGACCGGGACGGATGGCTACACCTTC. This codes for CASSPGVTGTDGYTF.